This entry concerns a single T cell receptor beta chain. The target antigen is unknown. The data originate from a study of response to subunit inactivated influenza vaccine. Findings and limits, study-wide: Few new T cells, the authors suggested, are recruited by each seasonal influenza vaccination.

The germline V and J ends were trimmed by 5 bases and 6 bases, with 19 bases remaining between them. CDR3 length: 16 residues. CDR1 SGHTA and CDR2 FQGNSA come from the germline V gene. From the RT-PCR reads, TCRdb called clonotypes with MiXCR, one entry per CDR3 protein. There are more than 700,000 distinct CDR3 sequences in the sample; about 20% occur only once, and 9.5% to 13% lies in the top ten. Here the sequenced sample was PBMCs from blood, taken roughly 5 days after vaccination. This TCR was sampled from a man in his forties or fifties who received an inactivated influenza vaccine. The chain uses TRBV7-2 and TRBJ2-2; maybe TRBD2 (6 bases). CDR3 nucleotides: TGTGCCAGCAGCCACCCCCGGGGGATTCTTCCCGGGGAGCTGTTTTTT. Translating gives CASSHPRGILPGELFF. Together with reference TRBV7-2 and TRBJ2-2, the CDR3 gives the full variable domain: GAGVSQSPSNKVTEKGKDVELRCDPISGHTALYWYRQSLGQGLEFLIYFQGNSAPDKSGLPSDRFSAERTGGSVSTLTIQRTQQEDSAVYLCASSHPRGILPGELFFGEGSRLTVL.